This T cell receptor beta chain was sequenced in a study of blood T cell repertoires in COVID-19 (dated by TCRdb to about 2020). About the investigation overall: Collaborator samples came from the United States, Italy and Spain and covered acute and convalescent phases of COVID-19. Where available, HLA class I and class II types were taken from metadata supplied by the sample provider and were not determined by assay-based typing. The samples were drawn from the first 160 participants of the ongoing ImmuneRACE study and from over a thousand subjects provided by 6 global collaborators. The material from the prospective study consisted of cDNA or gDNA derived from T cells, B-cell-depleted T cells, or PBMCs. The repertoires were released in a freely available public database meant as a resource for research on the immune response to SARS-CoV-2. The dataset comprised deeply sampled blood TCRbeta repertoires from subjects exposed to, actively infected with, or recovered from COVID-19. A de-identified subject ID, COVID-19 status, age in years and sex were almost always included in the sample metadata.

What the study reported, not specific to this receptor: How much clinical and demographic metadata was included differed by source and by participant, and the metadata was provided uncurated.

Trimming accounts for 0 bases at V and 2 bases at J, while the number of junction bases matched to no gene is 4. Sequences MNHNS (CDR1) and SASEGT (CDR2) are obtained from the germline V gene. From the cysteine up to the phenylalanine, the CDR3 has a length of 16 residues. Only CDR3 DNA remains: 48 bases, in frame from the first base. This clone was recorded once. No cognate antigen has been identified for it. No clone much larger than this one lies a single base away; base qualities are absent. The immunoSEQ Assay, a bias-controlled multiplex PCR, was used to amplify TCRbeta CDR3 regions from genomic DNA. The authors' analysis ran thus. Within the assay, amplification of reference gene primers was used to estimate how many nucleated cells each sample contained. Sequence reads were collapsed and filtered to measure the absolute abundance of every unique TCRbeta CDR3 rearrangement. For each sample, productive Simpson clonality was calculated by taking the square root of Simpson's diversity index across productive rearrangements. The immuneACCESS repertoire file appears here via TCRdb, limited to in-frame rearrangements. These files lack a portion of the clones; in checked studies, under half of the deficit traces to unresolved V genes, and the cause of the others is not known. Clonal size and the V and J genes are those of that table, whereas D and trimming came from the DNA. This sample gives some 340,000 clones in total; around 85% of them show up just once. 3% to 4% of the sample belongs to the ten largest clones.

Whole blood was collected in K2EDTA tubes by collaborating institutions according to the institutions' own protocols. Collaborator samples were shipped for TCRbeta analysis as frozen whole blood, isolated PBMCs, or DNA extracted from either sample type. This TCR came from a young woman with acute or convalescent COVID-19. Sequenced sample: peripheral blood. This chain is built from TRBV6-1 and TRBJ2-3; 8 bases in between match TRBD2. The nucleotides are TGTGCCAGCAGTGAAGCAGGCGGGGGGTACACAGATACGCAGTATTTT. This sequence encodes CASSEAGGGYTDTQYF.